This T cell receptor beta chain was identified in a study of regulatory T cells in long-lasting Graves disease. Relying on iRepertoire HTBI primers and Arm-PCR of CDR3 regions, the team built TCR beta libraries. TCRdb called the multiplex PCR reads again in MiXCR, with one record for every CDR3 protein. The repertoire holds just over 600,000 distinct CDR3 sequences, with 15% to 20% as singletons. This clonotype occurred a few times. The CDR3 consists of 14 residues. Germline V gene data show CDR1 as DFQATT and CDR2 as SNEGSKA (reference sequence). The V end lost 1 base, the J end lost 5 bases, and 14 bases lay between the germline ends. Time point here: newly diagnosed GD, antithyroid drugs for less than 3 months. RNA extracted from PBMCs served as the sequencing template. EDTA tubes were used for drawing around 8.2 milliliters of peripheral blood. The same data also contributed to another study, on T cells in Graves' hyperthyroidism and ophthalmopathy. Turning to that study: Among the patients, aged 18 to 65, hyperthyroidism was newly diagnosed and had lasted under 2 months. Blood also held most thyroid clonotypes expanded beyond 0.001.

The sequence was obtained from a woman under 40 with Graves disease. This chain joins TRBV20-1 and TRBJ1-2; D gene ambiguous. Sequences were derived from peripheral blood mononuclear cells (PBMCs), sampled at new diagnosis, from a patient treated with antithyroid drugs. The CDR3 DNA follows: TGCAGTGCTAGAGTCCCGAACTTATCATATGGCTACACCTTC. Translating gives CSARVPNLSYGYTF.